This T cell receptor (beta chain) is drawn from a study of T-cell reconstitution after alpha-beta-depleted transplantation in children. This clonotype was seen more than once but under ten times. The antigen remains undetermined. The V end lost 7 bases, the J end lost 1 base, and 11 bases lay between the germline ends. Germline loops: CDR1 MDHEN, CDR2 SYDVKM. The length of the CDR3 is 13 residues. General study results and limits: Expanded graft clones, several hundred of them, were reportedly the source of alpha-beta T cells about two months after transplant. T-cell numbers and diversity one year post-transplant derived largely from freshly generated T cells. Certain patients had high TCRbeta diversity at day 60, and it came from recipient T cells and thymic progenitors that survived.

Researchers prepared the TCRbeta library using unique molecular identifiers, the study reports. TCRdb analysed the PCR reads with MiXCR anew, one entry per CDR3 protein. The sample has some 350,000 distinct CDR3 sequences, about a sixth seen once; the top ten hold just over 40%. The rearrangement uses TRBV28 and TRBJ2-7, with D tentatively TRBD1 (6 bases). Sequences were derived from PBMCs, mostly from graft donor cells, sampled 360 days after TCRalphabeta/CD19-depleted stem cell transplant. The clonotype comes from a male patient under 10 years old who had a stem cell transplant for acute lymphoblastic leukemia, so the T cells may come from the graft donor. As DNA, the CDR3 is TGTGCCAGCACGAGTGGACAGTCCTACGAGCAGTACTTC. It codes for CASTSGQSYEQYF.